The TCR beta chain described here comes from a study of shared clonotypes between healthy human individuals. The CDR3 covers 14 residues. Germline CDR1 and CDR2: SQVTM and ANQGSEA. Caucasian adults residing in Nashville, Tennessee made up all the donors. At a deep level, the assay was run. Each subset's genomic DNA was split evenly across several immunoSEQ plates. Method: immunoSEQ multiplex PCR; TCRdb's copy keeps in-frame clones and lacks some. The sample shows under 750,000 clones, roughly 72% of them seen only once. Material: memory CD4+ T cells sorted from blood. Noted subset: CD45RA-negative fraction. The origin of this receptor is a woman aged 25 to 39 in good health. This chain uses TRBV29-1 with TRBJ2-3, with D uncertain. In DNA form, the CDR3 reads TGCACCATTAGCCACACCACGAACACAGATACGCAGTATTTT. As protein: CTISHTTNTDTQYF.